This T cell receptor beta chain was sequenced during a study of T cell responses to AZD1222 COVID-19 vaccine. Study-wide findings and caveats: Donors skewed white British and female; clonal diversity was possibly underestimated. Vaccination with two AZD1222 doses was followed by a rise in Spike-specific TCR breadth and depth.

About this clone itself: The antigen is not known.

Profiled with immunoSEQ multiplex PCR; TCRdb holds only in-frame clones, not every one. The sample shows under 130,000 clones, 82% of them seen only once. The sample consisted of peripheral blood, taken on day 0 of AZD1222 vaccination. This TCR derives from an adult in good health.

CDR3: CASSFVAKAYEQYF. The CDR3 DNA is TGTGCCAGCAGCTTTGTCGCGAAAGCCTACGAGCAGTACTTC. The chain combines TRBV7-2 with TRBJ2-7, with unresolved D. This CDR3 region has 14 residues. Per the germline V gene, CDR1 is SGHTA and CDR2 is FQGNSA. Trimming took off 3 bases at V and 2 bases at J, with 11 bases between the two ends.